Each of the 20 T cell receptor beta chains below was sequenced from the same sample in a study of neoadjuvant anti-PD-1 for oral cavity cancer. Data came from immunoSEQ multiplex PCR; TCRdb stores just in-frame clones and leaves some out. The sample includes about 16,000 clones, 64% of them seen just once. The input for sequencing was PBMCs, taken before nivolumab (anti-PD-1) treatment. The origin of the receptors is a person aged 35-80 years with oral cavity squamous cell carcinoma.

This clone is termed medium-sized. The genes are TRBV12-5 and TRBJ2-5, with TRBD2 as a possible D gene (5 bases). This CDR3 has 15 residues. Germline assignment: CDR1 LGHNT and CDR2 FRNRAP. Trimming left V 0 bases short and J 5 bases short, with 13 bases between. In DNA form, the CDR3 reads TGTGCTAGTGGTTTGGTTAGTTGGGAGCGGGAGACCCAGTACTTC. Translating it yields CASGLVSWERETQYF. The complete variable domain, with remaining parts taken from reference TRBV12-5 and TRBJ2-5, reads DARVTQTPRHKVTEMGQEVTMRCQPILGHNTVFWYRQTMMQGLELLAYFRNRAPLDDSGMPKDRFSAEMPDATLATLKIQPSEPRDSAVYFCASGLVSWERETQYFGPGTRLLVL.

Only one count was recorded for this clone. The V and J genes are TRBV6-6 and TRBJ2-3; D is unclear. Trimming removed 4 bases at V and 8 bases at J, with 7 bases between. The V gene's germline CDR1 is MNHNY and CDR2 SVGAGI (reference sequence). The CDR3 is made up of 11 amino acids. CDR3 bases: TGTGCCAGCAGTTGGGAAGGTACGCAGTATTTT. This encodes CASSWEGTQYF.

J is TRBJ1-1 and V is TRBV5-1; D ambiguous. This CDR3 is 13 amino acids long. CDR1 is SGHRS, CDR2 YFSETQ, per germline. V lost 4 bases to trimming and J lost 7 bases, with 14 bases between them. In DNA form, the CDR3 reads TGCGCCAGCAGCCCCCCCGCGGGGTATGAAGCTTTCTTT. Translation: CASSPPAGYEAFF.

V is TRBV19 and J is TRBJ2-7; 7 nucleotides agree with TRBD1. CDR1 and CDR2 from the germline V gene are LNHDA and SQIVND (reference sequence). J was trimmed by 2 bases and V by 2 bases; bases with no gene match: 6. This CDR3 has 15 amino acids. CDR3 coding DNA: TGTGCCAGTAGTATATACCTACAGGGGACCTACGAGCAGTACTTC. Amino acids: CASSIYLQGTYEQYF.

Only one count was recorded for this clone. The rearrangement links TRBV10-3 to TRBJ2-1; 7 bases match TRBD2. The CDR3 has 15 residues. Germline CDR1 is ENHRY and CDR2 is SYGVKD. Trimming removed 0 bases from V and 3 bases from J; junction bases left unmatched: 2. DNA of the CDR3: TGTGCCATCAGTGAGTCGACGGGGGGCTACAATGAGCAGTTCTTC. This sequence encodes CAISESTGGYNEQFF.

The chain carries TRBV5-1 and TRBJ1-4; D remains unclear. The V end lost 0 bases, the J end lost 3 bases, and 12 bases lay between the germline ends. The germline gives CDR1 SGHRS, CDR2 YFSETQ. This CDR3 comprises 16 residues. The CDR3 DNA follows: TGCGCCAGCAGCTTGGGGGTTGGGTCTTCTAATGAAAAACTGTTTTTT. Translation gives CASSLGVGSSNEKLFF.

This clone is a singleton in its sample. V usage is TRBV7-8 and J usage is TRBJ1-1; D is ambiguous. This CDR3 is built from 13 residues. Germline values: CDR1 SGHVS, CDR2 FQNEAQ. With 10 bases removed from V and 0 bases from J, the gap between germline ends came to 12 bases. CDR3: CATLGVMNTEAFF. The CDR3 DNA reads as TGTGCCACCCTGGGAGTAATGAACACTGAAGCTTTCTTT. Looking up the rest from reference TRBV7-8 and TRBJ1-1 gives the full variable domain: GAGVSQSPRYKVAKRGQDVALRCDPISGHVSLFWYQQALGQGPEFLTYFQNEAQLDKSGLPSDRFFAERPEGSVSTLKIQRTQQEDSAVYLCATLGVMNTEAFFGQGTRLTVV.

This clone was seen a few times. V is TRBV11-3 and J is TRBJ1-1; weak D call: TRBD1 (6 bases). The V gene's germline CDR1 is SGHNT and CDR2 YENEEA. Trimming removed 1 base from V and 4 bases from J, with 10 bases in between. The CDR3 runs to 14 residues. This CDR3 reads CASSLAAGATEAFF. The CDR3 bases are TGTGCCAGCAGCTTAGCGGCAGGGGCCACTGAAGCTTTCTTT.

Only a few counts were recorded for this clone. The chain links TRBV20-1 to TRBJ1-1; D is uncertain. Germline V CDR1 and CDR2: DFQATT, SNEGSKA (reference sequence). The V end was cut by 5 bases, the J end by 4 bases, with 8 bases between. The CDR3 loop spans 11 amino acids. CDR3 coding DNA: TGCAGTGCTGGGGAGGGCACTGAAGCTTTCTTT. It specifies CSAGEGTEAFF.

The chain has TRBV28 and TRBJ1-1; D perhaps matches TRBD1 (5 bases). CDR3 length equals 14 residues. In germline, CDR1 is MDHEN, CDR2 SYDVKM. V lost 2 bases and J 1 base, leaving 8 bases between the germline ends. The CDR3 reads CASSLPGRNTEAFF. CDR3 DNA: TGTGCCAGCAGTTTACCGGGACGGAACACTGAAGCTTTCTTT.

This clone was detected a few times. This rearrangement joins TRBV7-9 to TRBJ2-7; TRBD2 agrees at 11 bases. Germline-derived CDR1 and CDR2 are SEHNR and FQNEAQ (reference sequence). The J segment lost 10 bases and the V segment lost 5 bases, leaving 13 bases of the junction unmatched. This CDR3 is 15 amino acids long. For the CDR3, the DNA is TGTGCCAGCAGCAGTATAGCGGGAGGGCATGGTCGACAGTACTTC. This sequence encodes CASSSIAGGHGRQYF.

The V call is TRBV7-2, the J call TRBJ1-2; 10 bases agree with TRBD1. Trimming took 1 base from V and 4 from J; bases not matched to a gene: 6. This CDR3 contains 16 residues. The V gene's germline CDR1 is SGHTA and CDR2 FQGNSA. The CDR3 region is CASSLGVGQGIYGYTF. The CDR3 coding sequence is TGTGCCAGCAGCTTAGGGGTGGGACAGGGGATCTATGGCTACACCTTC.

V is TRBV6-5 and J is TRBJ2-7; the match to TRBD2 covers 7 bases. The CDR3 consists of 15 residues. Trimming removed 0 bases from V and 4 bases from J; junction bases left unmatched: 6. In germline, CDR1 is MNHEY, CDR2 SVGAGI. The DNA of the CDR3 is TGTGCCAGCAGTTACTCGACTAGCATGGGATACGAGCAGTACTTC. Translation gives CASSYSTSMGYEQYF.

This clone came up a few times. CDR3 amino acids: CASSEAALKRFF. The CDR3 DNA follows: TGTGCCAGCAGTGAAGCGGCCTTGAAGAGGTTTTTT. This sequence joins TRBV2 and TRBJ1-4; D unresolved. Trimming removed 0 bases at V and 16 bases at J, with 12 bases between. CDR1 is SNHLY and CDR2 is FYNNEI in the germline V gene. The CDR3 is made up of 12 amino acids.

Only a few counts were recorded for this clone. The chain is built from TRBV27 and TRBJ2-7; D perhaps matches TRBD1 (6 bases). The germline V gene has CDR1 MNHEY and CDR2 SMNVEV (reference sequence). V was clipped by 5 bases and J by 2 bases, with 16 bases between them. The CDR3 spans 15 residues. The CDR3 here is CASSPLTGNPYEQYF. CDR3 nucleotide sequence: TGTGCCAGCAGTCCGCTTACAGGGAACCCCTACGAGCAGTACTTC.

The chain links TRBV27 to TRBJ2-4; D is ambiguous. The CDR3 sequence is 16 residues long. The germline gives CDR1 MNHEY, CDR2 SMNVEV (reference sequence). The V and J ends lost 6 bases and 0 bases respectively, with 15 bases between them. The CDR3 nucleotides read TGTGCCAGCAGCGCCGAAGACGCTCTAGCCAAAAACATTCAGTACTTC. This encodes CASSAEDALAKNIQYF.

The chain carries TRBV2 and TRBJ2-2; 7 nucleotides line up with TRBD2. Losses at the gene ends were 6 bases for V and 6 bases for J; bases not matched to a gene: 4. Germline CDR1 is SNHLY and CDR2 is FYNNEI. The CDR3 consists of 13 residues. CDR3 in DNA: TGTGCCAGCAGCAAGACTAGCCCCGGGGAGCTGTTTTTT. Translating it yields CASSKTSPGELFF. The whole variable domain, filled in from reference TRBV2 and TRBJ2-2, reads EPEVTQTPSHQVTQMGQEVILRCVPISNHLYFYWYRQILGQKVEFLVSFYNNEISEKSEIFDDQFSVERPDGSNFTLKIRSTKLEDSAMYFCASSKTSPGELFFGEGSRLTVL.

The chain recombines TRBV19 with TRBJ1-5; D may be TRBD1 (6 bases). Germline loops: CDR1 LNHDA, CDR2 SQIVND (reference sequence). V dropped 6 bases and J dropped 3 bases, with 24 bases sitting between them. The CDR3 is 18 amino acids. DNA of the CDR3: TGTGCCAGTAGGGGGGGGCCAGGGAATGCGGGCAACAATCAGCCCCAGCATTTT. Translating gives CASRGGPGNAGNNQPQHF.

This clone has a handful of counts. J is TRBJ1-3 and V is TRBV6-1, with D hard to call. In germline, CDR1 is MNHNS, CDR2 SASEGT. The CDR3 is made up of 14 amino acids. The V end lost 4 bases, the J end lost 4 bases, and 11 bases lay between the germline ends. The CDR3 loop is CASSGSRGGNTIYF. The CDR3, as DNA: TGTGCCAGCAGTGGTTCCCGGGGAGGAAACACCATATATTTT.

This rearrangement joins TRBV6-5 to TRBJ1-4, with no clear D. Germline CDR1 reads MNHEY; CDR2 reads SVGAGI. Trimming shortened V by 6 bases and J by 8 bases, and 19 bases separated the two germline ends. The CDR3 is 15 residues long. This chain's CDR3 is CASRRKTSTQEKLFF. The CDR3 coding sequence is TGTGCCAGCAGGCGTAAGACTTCAACACAGGAAAAACTGTTTTTT.